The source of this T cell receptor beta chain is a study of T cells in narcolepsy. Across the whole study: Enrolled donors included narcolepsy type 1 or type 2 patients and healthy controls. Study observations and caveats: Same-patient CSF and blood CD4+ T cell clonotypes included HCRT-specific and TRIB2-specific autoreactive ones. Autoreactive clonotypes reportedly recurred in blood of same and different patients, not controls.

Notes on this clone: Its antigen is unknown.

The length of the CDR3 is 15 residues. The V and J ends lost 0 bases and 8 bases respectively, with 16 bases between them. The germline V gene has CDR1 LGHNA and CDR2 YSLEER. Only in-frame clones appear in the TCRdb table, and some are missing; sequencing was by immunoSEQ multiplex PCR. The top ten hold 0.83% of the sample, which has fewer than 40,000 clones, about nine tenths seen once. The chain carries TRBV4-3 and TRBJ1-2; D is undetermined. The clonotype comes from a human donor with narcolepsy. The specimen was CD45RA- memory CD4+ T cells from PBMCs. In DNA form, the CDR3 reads TGCGCCAGCAGCCAAGATGGGATGGTTGGCCGAGGCTACACCTTC. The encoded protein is CASSQDGMVGRGYTF.